These 15 T cell receptor beta chains share one sample of origin, sequenced in a study of T cell responses to AZD1222 COVID-19 vaccine. The repertoire was sequenced with immunoSEQ multiplex PCR; TCRdb's copy has only in-frame clones and lacks some. The data contain about 140,000 clones, about 90% of them singletons. Sequencing was performed on peripheral blood, taken on day 0 of AZD1222 vaccination. Receptor source: an adult in good health.

The chain joins TRBV12-3 or TRBV12-4 to TRBJ1-5, with D possibly being TRBD1 (6 bases). This CDR3 is built from 13 residues. Trimming removed 5 bases from V and 9 bases from J, with 14 bases in between. This chain's CDR3 is CASSQQGKGPQHF. The CDR3 bases are TGTGCCAGCAGTCAACAGGGAAAGGGGCCCCAGCATTTT.

This chain joins TRBV4-3 and TRBJ2-3; D might be TRBD2 (6 bases). V was cut by 0 bases and J by 0 bases, with 10 bases left in between. Germline V gives CDR1 LGHNA, CDR2 YSLEER. CDR3 length: 16 residues. In nucleotides, the CDR3 is TGCGCCAGCAGCCAAGAGTTCGGGACTAGCACAGATACGCAGTATTTT. Protein: CASSQEFGTSTDTQYF.

This sequence joins TRBV6-1 and TRBJ2-3; no clear D. The CDR3 length is 16 residues. The ends were cut back, 4 bases at V and 3 bases at J, with 17 bases in the middle. Germline loops: CDR1 MNHNS, CDR2 SASEGT. The CDR3 nucleotides read TGTGCCAGCAGTGGGCCCCCTGTCATAGGGACAGATACGCAGTATTTT. Amino acid sequence: CASSGPPVIGTDTQYF.

The chain has TRBV7-2 and TRBJ2-3, with 8 bases matching TRBD1. This CDR3 spans 15 amino acids. Germline-derived CDR1 and CDR2 are SGHTA and FQGNSA. V was clipped by 3 bases and J by 4 bases; unmatched bases: 6. Written as DNA, the CDR3 is TGTGCCAGCAGCTTCGACAGGGGTTCATCAGATACGCAGTATTTT. Its protein is CASSFDRGSSDTQYF.

The chain uses TRBV29-1 and TRBJ1-1, with 7 bases lining up with TRBD1. Germline V gene sequence: CDR1 SQVTM, CDR2 ANQGSEA. After removal of 3 bases from V and 7 bases from J, the junction contained 8 bases not matched to a gene. This CDR3 has 13 residues. CDR3 sequence: CSVEETGKIEAFF. The CDR3 bases are TGCAGCGTTGAGGAGACAGGGAAAATTGAAGCTTTCTTT.

This chain links TRBV9 with TRBJ1-1; tentatively, D is TRBD1 (6 bases). This CDR3 comprises 15 residues. Germline V gene lookup returns CDR1 SGDLS and CDR2 YYNGEE. The V end was cut by 0 bases, the J end by 3 bases, with 12 bases between. The CDR3 DNA sequence: TGTGCCAGCAGCGTAGATAACAGGGCTTACACTGAAGCTTTCTTT. Translating it yields CASSVDNRAYTEAFF.

This chain uses TRBV2 with TRBJ2-1; D unclear. Trimming stripped 2 bases from V and 3 bases from J, with 11 bases between. Per germline, CDR1 SNHLY and CDR2 FYNNEI. The CDR3 is 15 residues long. This CDR3 is CASSEKGWDYNEQFF. In DNA, the CDR3 is TGTGCCAGCAGTGAAAAGGGCTGGGACTACAATGAGCAGTTCTTC. Full variable domain (missing parts from reference TRBV2 and TRBJ2-1): EPEVTQTPSHQVTQMGQEVILRCVPISNHLYFYWYRQILGQKVEFLVSFYNNEISEKSEIFDDQFSVERPDGSNFTLKIRSTKLEDSAMYFCASSEKGWDYNEQFFGPGTRLTVL.

This chain joins TRBV10-1 and TRBJ1-1; D gene unclear. V lost 1 base and J lost 0, with 6 bases in between. Per germline, CDR1 WNHNN and CDR2 SYGVQD (reference sequence). The CDR3 contains 14 residues. This CDR3 reads CASSELGVNTEAFF. As DNA, the CDR3 is TGCGCCAGCAGTGAGTTGGGAGTGAACACTGAAGCTTTCTTT.

The CDR3 sequence is CASVDRGRTDTQYF. The CDR3 DNA reads as TGTGCCAGTGTAGACAGGGGACGCACAGATACGCAGTATTTT. This chain links TRBV6-5 with TRBJ2-3; 8 bases line up with TRBD1. Germline CDR1 and CDR2: MNHEY and SVGAGI. The V segment lost 9 bases and the J segment 1 base; nucleotides outside the gene matches: 6. The CDR3 consists of 14 residues.

CDR3 bases: TGTGCCAGCAGTACTAGATACTCCTACGAGCAGTACTTC. Amino acids: CASSTRYSYEQYF. The chain employs TRBV27 and TRBJ2-7, with D tentatively TRBD2 (5 bases). V was cut by 5 bases and J by 0 bases, with 8 bases left in between. Germline-derived CDR1 and CDR2 are MNHEY and SMNVEV (reference sequence). The CDR3 runs 13 residues.

The gene calls are TRBV11-3 and TRBJ2-7, with D uncertain. This CDR3 has 20 residues. Germline V gives CDR1 SGHNT, CDR2 YENEEA. Trimming cost V 1 base and J 2 bases, with 27 bases left between them. The CDR3 spells CASSLARDGAKNPRTYEQYF. CDR3 in DNA: TGTGCCAGCAGCTTAGCTCGAGACGGAGCGAAGAATCCTAGAACCTACGAGCAGTACTTC.

The genes are TRBV6-5 and TRBJ2-7; TRBD2 matches 9 bases. The germline gives CDR1 MNHEY, CDR2 SVGAGI. The ends lost 2 bases at V and 2 bases at J; junction bases unmatched: 1. The CDR3 covers 14 residues. The CDR3 nucleotides read TGTGCCAGCAGTTACCTAGCGGGAACCTACGAGCAGTACTTC. This sequence encodes CASSYLAGTYEQYF.

The chain employs TRBV28 and TRBJ1-2; D not certain. CDR1 MDHEN and CDR2 SYDVKM come from the germline V gene. Trimming removed 5 bases from V and 2 bases from J, with 9 bases in between. The CDR3 loop spans 13 amino acids. In DNA, the CDR3 is TGTGCCAGCAGTCCCGGGGTGAACTATGGCTACACCTTC. Translated, it gives CASSPGVNYGYTF.

The chain couples TRBV2 to TRBJ2-7; 11 bases agree with TRBD2. V was pared by 8 bases and J by 4 bases, with 16 bases of the junction left unmatched. Germline-derived CDR1 and CDR2 are SNHLY and FYNNEI. The CDR3 is 17 amino acids. The CDR3 DNA reads TGTGCCAGCTGCAACGCCCAACTAGCGGGGGTGCCTTACGAGCAGTACTTC. It translates to CASCNAQLAGVPYEQYF.

The chain links TRBV27 to TRBJ2-7; possible D gene TRBD2, 6 bases. CDR1 MNHEY and CDR2 SMNVEV come from the germline V gene (reference sequence). With 5 bases removed from V and 0 bases from J, the gap between germline ends came to 17 bases. CDR3 length: 16 amino acids. This CDR3 reads CASSPPGSGLSYEQYF. The DNA for the CDR3 is TGTGCCAGCAGTCCCCCAGGGAGCGGGCTCTCCTACGAGCAGTACTTC.